This T cell receptor (beta chain) was identified in a study of blood T cell repertoires in COVID-19. Overall study: COVID-19 samples from acute and convalescent phases originated in the United States, Italy and Spain. PBMCs, B-cell-depleted T cells, or T cells were the source of the cDNA or gDNA that made up the material.

Seattle's cohort entered during active infection and was followed longitudinally. The CDR3 runs 15 residues. Germline V gene sequence: CDR1 SGHDT, CDR2 YYEEEE. Trimming removed 4 bases from V and 0 bases from J, with 12 bases in between. TCRdb keeps only in-frame clones here, not all; method: immunoSEQ multiplex PCR. The profile shows roughly 320,000 clones, more than 80% of them singletons. The chain uses TRBV5-6 and TRBJ2-3; tentatively, D is TRBD2 (6 bases). The clonotype comes from a woman aged 45-60 years with COVID-19, enrolled during active disease. Specimen: peripheral blood. CDR3 amino acids: CASSRGLLSTDTQYF. The CDR3 DNA sequence: TGTGCCAGCAGCAGGGGACTCCTGAGCACAGATACGCAGTATTTT.